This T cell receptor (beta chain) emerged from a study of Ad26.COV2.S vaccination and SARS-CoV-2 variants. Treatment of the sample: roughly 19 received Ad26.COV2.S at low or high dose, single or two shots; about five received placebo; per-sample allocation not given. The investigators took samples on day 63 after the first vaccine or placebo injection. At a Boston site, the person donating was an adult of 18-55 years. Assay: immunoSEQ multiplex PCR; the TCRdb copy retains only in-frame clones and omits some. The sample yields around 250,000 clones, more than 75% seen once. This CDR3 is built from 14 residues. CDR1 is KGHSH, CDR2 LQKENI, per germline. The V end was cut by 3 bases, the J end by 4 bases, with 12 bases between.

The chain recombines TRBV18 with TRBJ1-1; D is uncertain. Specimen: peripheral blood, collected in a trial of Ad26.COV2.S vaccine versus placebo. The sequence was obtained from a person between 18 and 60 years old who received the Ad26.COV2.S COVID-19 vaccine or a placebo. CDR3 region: CASSPPPVGTEAFF. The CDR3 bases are TGTGCCAGCTCACCCCCACCGGTGGGCACTGAAGCTTTCTTT. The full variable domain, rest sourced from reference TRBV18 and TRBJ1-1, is NAGVMQNPRHLVRRRGQEARLRCSPMKGHSHVYWYRQLPEEGLKFMVYLQKENIIDESGMPKERFSAEFPKEGPSILRIQQVVRGDSAAYFCASSPPPVGTEAFFGQGTRLTVV.